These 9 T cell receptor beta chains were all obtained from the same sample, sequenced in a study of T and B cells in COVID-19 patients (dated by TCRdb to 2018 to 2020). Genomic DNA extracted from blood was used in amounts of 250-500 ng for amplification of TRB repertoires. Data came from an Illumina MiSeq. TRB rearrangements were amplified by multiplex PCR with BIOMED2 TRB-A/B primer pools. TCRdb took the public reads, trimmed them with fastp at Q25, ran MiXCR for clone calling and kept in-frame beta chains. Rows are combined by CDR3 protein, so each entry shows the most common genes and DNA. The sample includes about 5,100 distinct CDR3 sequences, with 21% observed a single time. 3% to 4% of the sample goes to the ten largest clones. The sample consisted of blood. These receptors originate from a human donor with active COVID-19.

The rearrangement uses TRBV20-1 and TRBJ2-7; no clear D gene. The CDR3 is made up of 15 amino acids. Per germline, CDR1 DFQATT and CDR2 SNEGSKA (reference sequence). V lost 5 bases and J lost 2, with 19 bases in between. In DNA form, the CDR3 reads TGCAGTGCTCCCGAGAAGAACCGCCCCGCCTACGAGCAGTACTTC. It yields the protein CSAPEKNRPAYEQYF.

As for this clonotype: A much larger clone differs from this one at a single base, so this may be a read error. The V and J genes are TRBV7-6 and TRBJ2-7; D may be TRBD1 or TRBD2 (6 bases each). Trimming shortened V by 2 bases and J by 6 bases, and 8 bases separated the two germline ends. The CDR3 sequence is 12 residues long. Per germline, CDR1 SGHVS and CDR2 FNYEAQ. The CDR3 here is CASSLKGGEQYF. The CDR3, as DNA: TGTGCCAGCAGCTTAAAGGGGGGCGAGCAGTACTTC. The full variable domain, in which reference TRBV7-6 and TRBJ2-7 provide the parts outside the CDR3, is GAGVSQSPRYKVTKRGQDVALRCDPISGHVSLYWYRQALGQGPEFLTYFNYEAQQDKSGLPNDRFSAERPEGSISTLTIQRTEQRDSAMYRCASSLKGGEQYFGPGTRLTVT.

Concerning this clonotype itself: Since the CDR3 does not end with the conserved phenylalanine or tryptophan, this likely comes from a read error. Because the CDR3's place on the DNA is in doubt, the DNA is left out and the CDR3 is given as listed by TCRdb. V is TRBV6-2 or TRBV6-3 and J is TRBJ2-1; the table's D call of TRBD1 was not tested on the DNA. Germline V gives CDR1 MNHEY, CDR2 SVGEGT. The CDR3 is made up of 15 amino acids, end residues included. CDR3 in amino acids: CARRPGELSYNEQGV.

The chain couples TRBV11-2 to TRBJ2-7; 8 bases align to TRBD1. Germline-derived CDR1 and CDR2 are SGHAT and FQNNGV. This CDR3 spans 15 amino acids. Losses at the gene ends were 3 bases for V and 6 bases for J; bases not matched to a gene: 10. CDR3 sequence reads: CASSLLGAGTGEQYF. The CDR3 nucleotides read TGTGCCAGCAGCTTGTTAGGCGCTGGGACAGGCGAGCAGTACTTC.

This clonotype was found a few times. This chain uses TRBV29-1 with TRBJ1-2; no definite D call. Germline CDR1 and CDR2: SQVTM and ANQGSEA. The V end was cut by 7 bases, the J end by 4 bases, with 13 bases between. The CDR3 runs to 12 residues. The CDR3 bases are TGCAGCGCCCCTGACCCGTCCTATGGCTACACCTTC. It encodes CSAPDPSYGYTF.

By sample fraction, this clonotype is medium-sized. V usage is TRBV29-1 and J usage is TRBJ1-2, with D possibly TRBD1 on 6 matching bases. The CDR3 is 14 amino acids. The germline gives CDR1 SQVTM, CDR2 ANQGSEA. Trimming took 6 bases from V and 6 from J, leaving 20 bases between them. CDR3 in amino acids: CSVVPLIRQDGYTF. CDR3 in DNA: TGCAGCGTCGTCCCCCTGATTAGACAGGATGGCTACACCTTC.

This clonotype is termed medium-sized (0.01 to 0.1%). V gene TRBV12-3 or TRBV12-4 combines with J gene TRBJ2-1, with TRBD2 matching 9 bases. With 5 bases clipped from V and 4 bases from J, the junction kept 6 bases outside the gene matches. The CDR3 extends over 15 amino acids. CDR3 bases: TGTGCCAGCAGTCTCGGAGCGGGGGGATACAATGAGCAGTTCTTC. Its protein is CASSLGAGGYNEQFF.

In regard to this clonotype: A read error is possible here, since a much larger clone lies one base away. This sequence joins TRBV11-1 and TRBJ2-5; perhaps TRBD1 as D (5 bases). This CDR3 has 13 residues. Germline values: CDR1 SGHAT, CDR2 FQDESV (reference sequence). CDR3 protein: CASSLEGAATKYF. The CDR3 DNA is TGTGCCAGCAGCTTAGAAGGGGCCGCGACCAAGTACTTC.

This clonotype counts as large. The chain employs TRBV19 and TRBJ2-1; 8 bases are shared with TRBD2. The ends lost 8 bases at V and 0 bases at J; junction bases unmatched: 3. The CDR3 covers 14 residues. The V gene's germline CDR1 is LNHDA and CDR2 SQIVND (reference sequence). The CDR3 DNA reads TGTGCCAGTGAGCGGGGGAGCTCCTACAATGAGCAGTTCTTC. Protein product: CASERGSSYNEQFF.